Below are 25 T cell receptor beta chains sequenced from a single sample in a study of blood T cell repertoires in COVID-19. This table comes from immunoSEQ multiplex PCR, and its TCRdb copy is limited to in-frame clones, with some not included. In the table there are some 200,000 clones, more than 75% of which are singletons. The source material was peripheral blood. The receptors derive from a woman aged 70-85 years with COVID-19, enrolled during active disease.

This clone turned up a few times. The DNA for the CDR3 is TGTGCCAGCAGTGAAACCGGGACAGGGAACTATGGCTACACCTTC. This gives the protein CASSETGTGNYGYTF. The chain recombines TRBV6-1 with TRBJ1-2; TRBD1 aligns across 9 bases. Germline assignment: CDR1 MNHNS and CDR2 SASEGT. The V segment lost 2 bases and the J segment 2 bases; nucleotides outside the gene matches: 3. The CDR3 is 15 residues long.

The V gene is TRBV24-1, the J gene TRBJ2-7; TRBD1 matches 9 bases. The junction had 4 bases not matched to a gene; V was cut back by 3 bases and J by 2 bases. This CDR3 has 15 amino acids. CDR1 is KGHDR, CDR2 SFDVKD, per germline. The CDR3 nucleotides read TGTGCCACCAGTGATCGGGGGACAGGGCCCTACGAGCAGTACTTC. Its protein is CATSDRGTGPYEQYF.

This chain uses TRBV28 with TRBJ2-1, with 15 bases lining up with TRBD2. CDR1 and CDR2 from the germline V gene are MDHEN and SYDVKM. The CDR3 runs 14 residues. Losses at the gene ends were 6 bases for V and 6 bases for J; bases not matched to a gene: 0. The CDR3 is CASRGLAGGNEQFF. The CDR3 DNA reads TGTGCCAGCAGGGGACTAGCGGGAGGCAATGAGCAGTTCTTC.

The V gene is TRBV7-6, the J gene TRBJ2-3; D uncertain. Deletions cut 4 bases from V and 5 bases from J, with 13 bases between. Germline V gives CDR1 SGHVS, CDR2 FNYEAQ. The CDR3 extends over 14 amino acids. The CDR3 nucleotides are TGTGCCAGCAGCTCTCCCGACATGGGAGATACGCAGTATTTT. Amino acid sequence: CASSSPDMGDTQYF.

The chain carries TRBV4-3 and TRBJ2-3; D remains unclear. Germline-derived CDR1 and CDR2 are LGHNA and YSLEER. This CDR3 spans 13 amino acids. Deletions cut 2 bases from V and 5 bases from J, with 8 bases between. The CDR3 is CASSQPHRDTQYF. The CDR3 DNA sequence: TGCGCCAGCAGCCAACCCCACAGAGATACGCAGTATTTT.

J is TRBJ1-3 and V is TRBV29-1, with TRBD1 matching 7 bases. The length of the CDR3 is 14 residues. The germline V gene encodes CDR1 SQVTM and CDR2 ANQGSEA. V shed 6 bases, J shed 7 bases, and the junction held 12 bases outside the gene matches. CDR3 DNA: TGCAGCGTGCGACAGGGAGAGGTGGGCAACACCATATATTTT. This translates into CSVRQGEVGNTIYF.

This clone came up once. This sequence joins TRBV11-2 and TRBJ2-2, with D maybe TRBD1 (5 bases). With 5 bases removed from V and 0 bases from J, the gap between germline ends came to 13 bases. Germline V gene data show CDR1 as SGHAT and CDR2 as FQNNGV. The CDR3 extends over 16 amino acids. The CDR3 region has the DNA TGTGCCAGCAGCCCAAGGGGCAGCACGAACACCGGGGAGCTGTTTTTT. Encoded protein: CASSPRGSTNTGELFF.

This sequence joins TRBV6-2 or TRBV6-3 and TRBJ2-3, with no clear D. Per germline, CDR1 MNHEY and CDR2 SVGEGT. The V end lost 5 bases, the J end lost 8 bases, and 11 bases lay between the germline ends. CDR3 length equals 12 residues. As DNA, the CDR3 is TGTGCCAGCAGTCGCGACGAGGTTACGCAGTATTTT. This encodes CASSRDEVTQYF.

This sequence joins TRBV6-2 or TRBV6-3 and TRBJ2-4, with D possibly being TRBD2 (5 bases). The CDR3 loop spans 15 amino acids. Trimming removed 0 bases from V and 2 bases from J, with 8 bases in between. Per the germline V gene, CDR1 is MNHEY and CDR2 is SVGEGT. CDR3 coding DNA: TGTGCCAGCAGTTACTCAGCGGAAACCAAAAACATTCAGTACTTC. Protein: CASSYSAETKNIQYF.

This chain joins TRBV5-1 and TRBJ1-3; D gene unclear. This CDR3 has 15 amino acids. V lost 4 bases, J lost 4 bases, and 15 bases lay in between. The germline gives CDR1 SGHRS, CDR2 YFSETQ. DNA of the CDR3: TGCGCCAGCAGCATCGACATAAACACGGGAAACACCATATATTTT. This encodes CASSIDINTGNTIYF.

The CDR3 sequence is CASSLQFGQGGTQYF. In DNA form, the CDR3 reads TGTGCCAGCAGCTTACAATTCGGGCAGGGAGGGACCCAGTACTTC. The rearrangement uses TRBV7-2 and TRBJ2-5; perhaps TRBD2 as D (6 bases). Trimming removed 2 bases at V and 7 bases at J, with 17 bases between. The CDR3 is 15 amino acids. The germline gives CDR1 SGHTA, CDR2 FQGNSA.

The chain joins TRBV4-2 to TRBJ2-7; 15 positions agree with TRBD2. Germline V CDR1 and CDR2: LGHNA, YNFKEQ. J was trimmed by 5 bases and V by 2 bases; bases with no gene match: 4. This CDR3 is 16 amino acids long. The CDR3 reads CASSQPGLAGGNEQYF. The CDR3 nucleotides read TGTGCCAGCAGCCAACCGGGACTAGCGGGAGGAAACGAGCAGTACTTC.

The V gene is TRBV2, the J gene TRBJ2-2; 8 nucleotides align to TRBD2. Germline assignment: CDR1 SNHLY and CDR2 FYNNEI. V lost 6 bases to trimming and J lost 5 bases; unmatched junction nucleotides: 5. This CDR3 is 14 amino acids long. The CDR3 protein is CASSLTSVTGELFF. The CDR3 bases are TGTGCCAGCAGCCTGACTAGCGTTACCGGGGAGCTGTTTTTT. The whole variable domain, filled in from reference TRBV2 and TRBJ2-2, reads EPEVTQTPSHQVTQMGQEVILRCVPISNHLYFYWYRQILGQKVEFLVSFYNNEISEKSEIFDDQFSVERPDGSNFTLKIRSTKLEDSAMYFCASSLTSVTGELFFGEGSRLTVL.

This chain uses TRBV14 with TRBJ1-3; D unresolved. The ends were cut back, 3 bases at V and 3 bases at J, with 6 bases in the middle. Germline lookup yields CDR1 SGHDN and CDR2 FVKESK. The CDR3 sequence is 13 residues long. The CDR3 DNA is TGTGCCAGCAGCCATCAACTTGGAAACACCATATATTTT. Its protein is CASSHQLGNTIYF.

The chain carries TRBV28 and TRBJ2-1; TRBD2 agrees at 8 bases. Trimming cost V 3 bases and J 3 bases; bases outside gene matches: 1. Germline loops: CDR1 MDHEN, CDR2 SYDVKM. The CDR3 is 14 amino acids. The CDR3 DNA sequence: TGTGCCAGCAGTTTCGGGGGGGTCTACAATGAGCAGTTCTTC. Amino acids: CASSFGGVYNEQFF. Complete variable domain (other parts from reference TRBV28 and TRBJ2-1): DVKVTQSSRYLVKRTGEKVFLECVQDMDHENMFWYRQDPGLGLRLIYFSYDVKMKEKGDIPEGYSVSREKKERFSLILESASTNQTSMYLCASSFGGVYNEQFFGPGTRLTVL.

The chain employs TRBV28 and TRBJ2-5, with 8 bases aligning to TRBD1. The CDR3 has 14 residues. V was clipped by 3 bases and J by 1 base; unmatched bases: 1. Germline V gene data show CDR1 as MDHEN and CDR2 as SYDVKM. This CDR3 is CASSFTGGQETQYF. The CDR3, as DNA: TGTGCCAGCAGTTTCACAGGGGGCCAAGAGACCCAGTACTTC.

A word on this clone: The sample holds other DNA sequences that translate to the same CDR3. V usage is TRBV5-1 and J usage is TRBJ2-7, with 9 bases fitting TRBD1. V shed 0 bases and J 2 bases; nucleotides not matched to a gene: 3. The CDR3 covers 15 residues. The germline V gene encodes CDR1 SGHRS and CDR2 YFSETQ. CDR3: CASSLGGTGTYEQYF. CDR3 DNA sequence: TGCGCCAGCAGCTTGGGCGGGACAGGGACCTACGAGCAGTACTTC.

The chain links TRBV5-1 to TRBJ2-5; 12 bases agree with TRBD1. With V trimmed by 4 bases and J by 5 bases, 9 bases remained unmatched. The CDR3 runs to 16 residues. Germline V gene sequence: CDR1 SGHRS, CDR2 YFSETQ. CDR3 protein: CASSRTGTGGWETQYF. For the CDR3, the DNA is TGCGCCAGCAGCAGGACCGGGACAGGGGGCTGGGAGACCCAGTACTTC.

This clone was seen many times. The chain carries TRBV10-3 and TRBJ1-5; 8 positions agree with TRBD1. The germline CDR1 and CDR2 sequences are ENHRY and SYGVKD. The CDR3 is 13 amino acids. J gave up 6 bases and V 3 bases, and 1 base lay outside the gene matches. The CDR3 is CAISEGQGQPQHF. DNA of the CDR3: TGTGCCATCAGTGAAGGACAGGGTCAGCCCCAGCATTTT.

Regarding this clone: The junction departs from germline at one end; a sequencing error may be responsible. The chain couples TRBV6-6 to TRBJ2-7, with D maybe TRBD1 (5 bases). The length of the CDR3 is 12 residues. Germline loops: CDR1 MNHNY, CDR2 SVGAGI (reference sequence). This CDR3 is CASSYGEGAGDF. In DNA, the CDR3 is TGTGCCAGCAGTTACGGAGAAGGGGCAGGTGACTTC.

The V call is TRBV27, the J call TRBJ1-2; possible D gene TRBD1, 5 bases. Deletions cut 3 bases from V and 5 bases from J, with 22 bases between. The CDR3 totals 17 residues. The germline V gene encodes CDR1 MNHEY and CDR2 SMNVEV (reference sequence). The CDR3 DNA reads TGTGCCAGCAGTTTTACCGGGGGAGAACTTCTCAGTTATGGCTACACCTTC. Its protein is CASSFTGGELLSYGYTF.

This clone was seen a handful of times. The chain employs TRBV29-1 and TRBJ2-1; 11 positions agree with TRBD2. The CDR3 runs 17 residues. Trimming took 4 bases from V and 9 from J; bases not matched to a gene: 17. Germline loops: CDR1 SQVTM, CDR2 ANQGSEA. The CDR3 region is CSVVGGSSGRGIIEQFF. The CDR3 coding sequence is TGCAGCGTTGTCGGGGGAAGTAGCGGGAGGGGTATTATTGAGCAGTTCTTC.

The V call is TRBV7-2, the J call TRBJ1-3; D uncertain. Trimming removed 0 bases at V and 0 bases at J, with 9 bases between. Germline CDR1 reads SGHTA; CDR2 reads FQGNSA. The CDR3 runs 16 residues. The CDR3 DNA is TGTGCCAGCAGCTTAGCGGCAGCGATCTCTGGAAACACCATATATTTT. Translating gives CASSLAAAISGNTIYF.

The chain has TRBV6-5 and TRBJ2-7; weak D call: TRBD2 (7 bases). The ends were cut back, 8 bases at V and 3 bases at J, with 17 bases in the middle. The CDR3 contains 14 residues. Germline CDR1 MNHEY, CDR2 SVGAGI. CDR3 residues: CASGKGGSGYEQYF. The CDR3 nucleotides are TGTGCCAGCGGGAAGGGGGGGTCGGGCTACGAGCAGTACTTC.

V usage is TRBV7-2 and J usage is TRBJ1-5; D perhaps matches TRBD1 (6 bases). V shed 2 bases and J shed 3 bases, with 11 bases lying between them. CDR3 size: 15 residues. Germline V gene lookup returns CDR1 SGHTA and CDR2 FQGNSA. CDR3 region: CASSLNDRTNQPQHF. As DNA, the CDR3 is TGTGCCAGCAGCTTAAATGACAGGACCAATCAGCCCCAGCATTTT. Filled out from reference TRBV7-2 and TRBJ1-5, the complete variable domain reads GAGVSQSPSNKVTEKGKDVELRCDPISGHTALYWYRQSLGQGLEFLIYFQGNSAPDKSGLPSDRFSAERTGGSVSTLTIQRTQQEDSAVYLCASSLNDRTNQPQHFGDGTRLSIL.